The 31 T cell receptor beta chains reported below all come from one sample, sequenced in a study of blood T cell repertoires in COVID-19. Clones were sequenced by immunoSEQ multiplex PCR, and TCRdb holds only the in-frame ones, with some missing. The sample has under 150,000 clones; 55% to 70% are singletons. The specimen sequenced was peripheral blood. The receptors derive from a woman in her 70s with acute or convalescent COVID-19.

The chain links TRBV15 to TRBJ2-4; TRBD2 might be the D (7 bases). Per the germline V gene, CDR1 is LNHNV and CDR2 is YYDKDF (reference sequence). The germline V and J ends were trimmed by 4 bases and 5 bases, with 15 bases remaining between them. The CDR3 is made up of 15 amino acids. CDR3 nucleotides: TGTGCCACCAGCACGAGAGGGGGGGCCCAAAACATTCAGTACTTC. Translated: CATSTRGGAQNIQYF.

V usage is TRBV25-1 and J usage is TRBJ2-7; TRBD1 agrees at 8 bases. CDR1 is MGHDK and CDR2 is SYGVNS in the germline V gene. With V trimmed by 3 bases and J by 5 bases, 12 bases remained unmatched. The length of the CDR3 is 16 residues. The CDR3: CASSDTNEDRDNEQYF. CDR3 sequence (DNA): TGTGCCAGCAGTGACACGAACGAGGACAGGGACAACGAGCAGTACTTC.

The gene calls are TRBV3-1 (or the pseudogene TRBV3-2) and TRBJ2-3; the match to TRBD2 covers 11 bases. The germline V gene has CDR1 LGHDT and CDR2 YNNKEL (reference sequence). The junction had 3 bases not matched to a gene; V was cut back by 4 bases and J by 3 bases. The CDR3 contains 15 residues. The CDR3 bases are TGTGCCAGCAGCCCGACTAGCGGGAAAACAGATACGCAGTATTTT. As protein: CASSPTSGKTDTQYF.

At least ten counts were recorded for this clone. The V call is TRBV7-2, the J call TRBJ2-1, with a weak D call TRBD2 (5 bases). The germline V gene has CDR1 SGHTA and CDR2 FQGNSA. V gave up 5 bases and J gave up 5 bases, with 16 bases separating them. The CDR3 contains 15 residues. The CDR3 coding sequence is TGTGCCAGCAGCCTTAGGGCAGGAGGAAACAATGAGCAGTTCTTC. It specifies CASSLRAGGNNEQFF.

This clone was counted only a few times. This rearrangement joins TRBV6-1 to TRBJ1-2; D remains unclear. Germline CDR1 and CDR2: MNHNS and SASEGT. V lost 1 base, J lost 14 bases, and 8 bases lay in between. This CDR3 contains 10 residues. The CDR3, as DNA: TGTGCCAGCAGTGAAGACAGTGAGACCTTC. Its protein is CASSEDSETF.

This clone was observed a few times. The chain carries TRBV4-1 and TRBJ2-1, with 8 nucleotides matching TRBD2. Germline V gene sequence: CDR1 MGHRA, CDR2 YSYEKL. V dropped 7 bases and J dropped 2; count of bases not matched to a gene: 7. There are 15 residues in the CDR3. CDR3 sequence (DNA): TGCGCCAGCAAAGATCGGGAGGGCACCTACAATGAGCAGTTCTTC. The encoded protein is CASKDREGTYNEQFF.

This sequence joins TRBV5-1 and TRBJ2-1; 8 bases map to TRBD2. V trimming: 4 bases; J trimming: 2 bases; junction bases outside the gene matches: 20. This CDR3 contains 20 residues. CDR1 and CDR2 from the germline V gene are SGHRS and YFSETQ. The CDR3 DNA follows: TGCGCCAGCAGCCCGAGGCGCGGGGGGCCCGATAGGTTCACCTACAATGAGCAGTTCTTC. The encoded protein is CASSPRRGGPDRFTYNEQFF. Filled out from reference TRBV5-1 and TRBJ2-1, the complete variable domain reads KAGVTQTPRYLIKTRGQQVTLSCSPISGHRSVSWYQQTPGQGLQFLFEYFSETQRNKGNFPGRFSGRQFSNSRSEMNVSTLELGDSALYLCASSPRRGGPDRFTYNEQFFGPGTRLTVL.

This chain joins TRBV5-5 and TRBJ2-1; 13 bases align to TRBD2. V lost 0 bases, J lost 4 bases, and 1 base stayed unmatched. The CDR3 extends over 16 amino acids. In germline, CDR1 is SGHKS, CDR2 YYEKEE (reference sequence). As DNA, the CDR3 is TGTGCCAGCAGCTTGGGACTAGCGGGGGGTTACAATGAGCAGTTCTTC. Protein: CASSLGLAGGYNEQFF.

Comments on this clone: The same CDR3 is also encoded by other DNA sequences in this sample. The chain is built from TRBV5-1 and TRBJ2-7, with 11 bases that match TRBD2. The CDR3 covers 14 residues. Germline CDR1 and CDR2: SGHRS and YFSETQ. The V segment lost 1 base and the J segment 5 bases; nucleotides outside the gene matches: 2. The CDR3 protein is CASSLTSGSHEQYF. Written as DNA, the CDR3 is TGCGCCAGCAGCTTGACTAGCGGGAGCCACGAGCAGTACTTC.

The CDR3 reads CSAREAGELFF. CDR3 bases: TGCAGTGCTCGGGAGGCCGGGGAGCTGTTTTTT. The chain joins TRBV20-1 to TRBJ2-2; 7 nucleotides align to TRBD2. V was pared by 5 bases and J by 6 bases, with 0 bases of the junction left unmatched. In germline, CDR1 is DFQATT, CDR2 SNEGSKA (reference sequence). This CDR3 comprises 11 residues.

The chain carries TRBV6-5 and TRBJ2-5; 12 nucleotides align to TRBD2. The V and J ends lost 4 bases and 2 bases, in that order; junction bases with no gene match: 2. In germline, CDR1 is MNHEY, CDR2 SVGAGI. The CDR3 has 15 amino acids. CDR3 coding DNA: TGTGCCAGCAGTTTGACTAGCGGGAGACAAGAGACCCAGTACTTC. This translates into CASSLTSGRQETQYF.

Regarding this clone: This sample also contains other DNA sequences that code for the same CDR3. The chain links TRBV19 to TRBJ1-1; TRBD1 matches 7 bases. Germline trimming cut 2 bases from V and 1 base from J; bases unmatched to any gene: 1. Germline values: CDR1 LNHDA, CDR2 SQIVND (reference sequence). The CDR3 extends over 14 amino acids. In DNA, the CDR3 is TGTGCCAGTAGTATAAACAGGGGGAACACTGAAGCTTTCTTT. It codes for CASSINRGNTEAFF.

This clone showed up just once. This chain connects TRBV6-1 to TRBJ1-5; 8 nucleotides align to TRBD1. J lost 5 bases, V lost 2 bases, and 8 bases had no gene match. The CDR3 is made up of 16 amino acids. Germline V lookup: CDR1 MNHNS, CDR2 SASEGT. CDR3 amino acids: CASSEMATGVHQPQHF. CDR3 DNA: TGTGCCAGCAGTGAAATGGCGACAGGGGTACATCAGCCCCAGCATTTT.

This clone appeared once. The chain combines TRBV4-1 with TRBJ1-5, with D tentatively TRBD1 (6 bases). Trimming shortened V by 0 bases and J by 7 bases, and 19 bases separated the two germline ends. In germline, CDR1 is MGHRA, CDR2 YSYEKL. The CDR3 runs to 17 residues. The chain's CDR3 is CASSQDGGQQGNQPQHF. CDR3 sequence (DNA): TGCGCCAGCAGCCAAGACGGGGGGCAACAGGGAAACCAGCCCCAGCATTTT.

This chain uses TRBV2 with TRBJ1-5; D gene ambiguous. The V end was cut by 1 base, the J end by 3 bases, with 7 bases between. Germline CDR1 and CDR2: SNHLY and FYNNEI. The CDR3 loop spans 14 amino acids. This chain's CDR3 is CASSEDGVNQPQHF. The CDR3 coding sequence is TGTGCCAGCAGTGAAGACGGGGTCAATCAGCCCCAGCATTTT.

V gene TRBV9 combines with J gene TRBJ2-2; 14 bases are a match to TRBD2. The CDR3 extends over 19 amino acids. Germline V gene data show CDR1 as SGDLS and CDR2 as YYNGEE. Germline trimming cut 1 base from V and 4 bases from J; bases unmatched to any gene: 9. The CDR3 protein is CASSVTTSGGASGTGELFF. The CDR3 DNA reads TGTGCCAGCAGCGTAACGACTAGCGGGGGGGCCTCTGGCACCGGGGAGCTGTTTTTT. Filled out from reference TRBV9 and TRBJ2-2, the complete variable domain reads DSGVTQTPKHLITATGQRVTLRCSPRSGDLSVYWYQQSLDQGLQFLIQYYNGEERAKGNILERFSAQQFPDLHSELNLSSLELGDSALYFCASSVTTSGGASGTGELFFGEGSRLTVL.

V is TRBV24-1 and J is TRBJ2-3, with 7 bases matching TRBD1. Unmatched junction bases numbered 6, after V lost 9 bases and J lost 4 bases. CDR3 length equals 13 residues. CDR1 and CDR2 from the germline V gene are KGHDR and SFDVKD. The CDR3 region has the DNA TGTGCCACCGAGGGGGCCTTGTCAGATACGCAGTATTTT. It translates to CATEGALSDTQYF.

The rearrangement joins TRBV18 to TRBJ2-7; perhaps TRBD1 as D (5 bases). Trimming shortened V by 2 bases and J by 7 bases, and 12 bases separated the two germline ends. This CDR3 spans 13 amino acids. Germline loops: CDR1 KGHSH, CDR2 LQKENI. CDR3 in amino acids: CASSPKNQGEQYF. The CDR3 DNA sequence: TGTGCCAGCTCACCAAAGAACCAGGGAGAGCAGTACTTC.

V is TRBV4-2 and J is TRBJ1-2; D is unclear. Germline loops: CDR1 LGHNA, CDR2 YNFKEQ. The V and J ends lost 4 bases and 4 bases respectively, with 16 bases between them. CDR3 length equals 15 residues. For the CDR3, the DNA is TGTGCCAGCAGCCTCGGGGAGGGATCCGGCTATGGCTACACCTTC. Translation gives CASSLGEGSGYGYTF.

J is TRBJ1-1 and V is TRBV28, with TRBD1 as a possible D gene (6 bases). This CDR3 comprises 16 residues. Germline V gives CDR1 MDHEN, CDR2 SYDVKM. V lost 6 bases to trimming and J lost 1 base, with 18 bases between them. The CDR3 DNA sequence: TGTGCCAGCAGCCCCAGTCAGGGGTTCACGAACACTGAAGCTTTCTTT. Its translation: CASSPSQGFTNTEAFF.

In its sample, this clone was seen a few times. This CDR3 is CASSLGQVYEQYF. The CDR3 bases are TGTGCCAGCAGCCTAGGACAGGTCTACGAGCAGTACTTC. The V call is TRBV11-2, the J call TRBJ2-7, with 7 bases lining up with TRBD1. There are 13 residues in the CDR3. Trimming took 5 bases from V and 3 from J; bases not matched to a gene: 4. The germline gives CDR1 SGHAT, CDR2 FQNNGV.

J is TRBJ1-4 and V is TRBV7-2; maybe TRBD1 (5 bases). V lost 1 base to trimming and J lost 14 bases, with 11 bases between them. This CDR3 contains 12 residues. Germline values: CDR1 SGHTA, CDR2 FQGNSA. CDR3 bases: TGTGCCAGCAGCTTAGAGGCAGGGCGGCTGTTTTTT. This gives the protein CASSLEAGRLFF.

The chain carries TRBV9 and TRBJ2-1; TRBD1 might be the D (6 bases). Germline V gives CDR1 SGDLS, CDR2 YYNGEE. The CDR3 extends over 16 amino acids. With 0 bases removed from V and 6 bases from J, the gap between germline ends came to 16 bases. The CDR3 loop is CASSVGDRRISNEQFF. CDR3 nucleotides: TGTGCCAGCAGCGTAGGTGACAGGCGAATCTCCAATGAGCAGTTCTTC.

The chain combines TRBV11-2 with TRBJ1-1, with a tentative D call TRBD1 (6 bases). This CDR3 comprises 14 residues. Germline V gene lookup returns CDR1 SGHAT and CDR2 FQNNGV. With 1 base removed from V and 5 bases from J, the gap between germline ends came to 11 bases. CDR3 DNA: TGTGCCAGCAGCTTAGGAAGGGGGGGAACTGAAGCTTTCTTT. Its protein product is CASSLGRGGTEAFF.

On this clone itself: The sample holds other DNA sequences that translate to the same CDR3. This rearrangement joins TRBV3-1 (or the pseudogene TRBV3-2) to TRBJ1-1; D remains unclear. Germline lookup yields CDR1 LGHDT and CDR2 YNNKEL (reference sequence). V lost 1 base and J 1 base, leaving 4 bases between the germline ends. The CDR3 has 13 amino acids. The CDR3 region is CASSQVRNTEAFF. The CDR3 region has the DNA TGTGCCAGCAGCCAAGTGCGGAACACTGAAGCTTTCTTT.

The chain employs TRBV28 and TRBJ1-1; TRBD1 is a possible D gene (6 bases). This CDR3 is 14 amino acids long. Trimming took 6 bases from V and 2 from J, leaving 13 bases between them. Germline CDR1 is MDHEN and CDR2 is SYDVKM. The CDR3 here is CASRETGPNTEAFF. CDR3 bases: TGTGCCAGCAGGGAGACAGGACCTAACACTGAAGCTTTCTTT.

This chain uses TRBV7-2 with TRBJ1-5; TRBD1 aligns across 8 bases. This CDR3 has 14 amino acids. CDR1 SGHTA and CDR2 FQGNSA come from the germline V gene. V lost 5 bases, J lost 6 bases, and 6 bases stayed unmatched. The CDR3 sequence: CASSTGQGGQPQHF. CDR3 coding DNA: TGTGCCAGCAGCACCGGACAGGGAGGTCAGCCCCAGCATTTT.

In its sample, this clone was seen a few times. V gene TRBV3-1 (or the pseudogene TRBV3-2) combines with J gene TRBJ1-2; 9 positions match TRBD1. The CDR3 spans 14 residues. V lost 2 bases and J lost 4; bases outside the gene matches: 2. Germline CDR1 is LGHDT and CDR2 is YNNKEL (reference sequence). This chain's CDR3 is CASSQYRGPYGYTF. The CDR3 DNA reads as TGTGCCAGCAGCCAATACAGGGGGCCCTATGGCTACACCTTC.

This clone appeared a few times. The chain joins TRBV28 to TRBJ1-5, with D maybe TRBD1 (6 bases). Germline-derived CDR1 and CDR2 are MDHEN and SYDVKM. The CDR3 loop spans 14 amino acids. V shed 2 bases and J shed 4 bases, with 9 bases lying between them. Here the CDR3 DNA reads TGTGCCAGCAGTTTAACAGGGCCAAATCAGCCCCAGCATTTT. This encodes CASSLTGPNQPQHF.

The chain couples TRBV7-9 to TRBJ2-7; the D gene is possibly TRBD2 (6 bases). V was pared by 1 base and J by 0 bases, with 13 bases between. The CDR3 contains 16 residues. In germline, CDR1 is SEHNR, CDR2 FQNEAQ (reference sequence). CDR3 nucleotide sequence: TGTGCCAGCAGCTTAGAATGGGGGGTTAGCTCCTACGAGCAGTACTTC. Amino acids: CASSLEWGVSSYEQYF.

The chain employs TRBV7-8 and TRBJ2-7, with D uncertain. Deletions cut 5 bases from V and 9 bases from J, with 17 bases between. Germline assignment: CDR1 SGHVS and CDR2 FQNEAQ. CDR3 size: 13 residues. CDR3 protein: CASSQSPELAQYF. Here the CDR3 DNA reads TGTGCCAGCAGCCAAAGCCCCGAGTTAGCGCAGTACTTC.